The clone carrying this TCR beta chain was found a few times. The data belong to a study of naive and memory T cell subsets. TCR cDNA received a 3' ligated oligonucleotide that carried a UMI. V was clipped by 3 bases and J by 5 bases, with 14 bases between them. Germline V gene data show CDR1 as KGHDR and CDR2 as SFDVKD. The CDR3 contains 15 residues. Ligated cDNA underwent four rounds of PCR with nested alpha and beta constant region primers and SP2. Blood and skin TCR RNA was reverse transcribed with alpha and beta constant primers. Via MiXCR, TCRdb re-called the 5' RACE reads, giving one row per CDR3 protein. The sample records about 62,000 distinct CDR3 sequences, around 8% being singletons.

This sequence joins TRBV24-1 and TRBJ2-3, with D perhaps given as TRBD1 or TRBD2 (6 bases each). This TCR was sampled from a female donor in good health. CDR3 amino acids: CATSDRRGWGDTQYF. The CDR3 DNA follows: TGTGCCACCAGTGATCGGAGGGGGTGGGGAGATACGCAGTATTTT.